Shown below are 11 T cell receptor beta chains from a single sample sequenced in a study of blood T cell repertoires in COVID-19. Assay used: immunoSEQ multiplex PCR; TCRdb lists only in-frame clones, some missing. The sample has a few hundred thousand clones, roughly 85% seen once. Sequenced: peripheral blood. Receptor source: a woman aged 18-35 years with acute or convalescent COVID-19.

The chain uses TRBV19 and TRBJ1-6, with D possibly matching TRBD1 (6 bases). The CDR3 has 16 amino acids. The V and J ends lost 5 bases and 2 bases respectively, with 13 bases between them. The V gene's germline CDR1 is LNHDA and CDR2 SQIVND (reference sequence). Written as DNA, the CDR3 is TGTGCCAGTAGTGTCTCCCCAGGGGCCTATAATTCACCCCTCCACTTT. As protein: CASSVSPGAYNSPLHF. The full variable domain, in which reference TRBV19 and TRBJ1-6 provide the parts outside the CDR3, is DGGITQSPKYLFRKEGQNVTLSCEQNLNHDAMYWYRQDPGQGLRLIYYSQIVNDFQKGDIAEGYSVSREKKESFPLTVTSAQKNPTAFYLCASSVSPGAYNSPLHFGNGTRLTVT.

The rearrangement joins TRBV2 to TRBJ2-3; 7 nucleotides line up with TRBD2. The CDR3 sequence is 12 residues long. Trimming at V came to 2 bases and at J to 9 bases, leaving 2 bases not matched to a gene. The germline V gene encodes CDR1 SNHLY and CDR2 FYNNEI. The CDR3 DNA sequence: TGTGCCAGCAGTGAATCGGGGGGAACGCAGTATTTT. This sequence encodes CASSESGGTQYF.

The V gene is TRBV5-1, the J gene TRBJ1-4; D ambiguous. The germline CDR1 and CDR2 sequences are SGHRS and YFSETQ. Trimming shortened V by 1 base and J by 8 bases, and 12 bases separated the two germline ends. This CDR3 is built from 14 residues. The CDR3 sequence: CASSLMGSQEKLFF. Written as DNA, the CDR3 is TGCGCCAGCAGCTTGATGGGGAGTCAGGAAAAACTGTTTTTT.

The sample holds one count of this clone. The chain uses TRBV21-1 and TRBJ2-3; the D call TRBD1 from the table was never checked on the DNA. TRBV21-1 is flagged as a pseudogene. The CDR3 spans 14 residues. The CDR3: CASRHTGQADTQYF. CDR3 bases: TGTGCCAGCCGACACACAGGACAGGCCGATACGCAGTATTTT.

This clone was recorded only once. V gene TRBV18 combines with J gene TRBJ1-1, with a weak D call TRBD1 (5 bases). The CDR3 sequence is 14 residues long. Per the germline V gene, CDR1 is KGHSH and CDR2 is LQKENI. V was trimmed by 0 bases and J by 4 bases, leaving 9 bases between them. The CDR3 sequence: CASSPPLQATEAFF. The DNA for the CDR3 is TGTGCCAGCTCACCACCTCTACAGGCCACTGAAGCTTTCTTT.

In its sample, this clone was seen once. The rearrangement uses TRBV20-1 and TRBJ2-7; 7 nucleotides match TRBD1. V lost 3 bases, J lost 3 bases, and 5 bases stayed unmatched. CDR3 length equals 13 residues. Germline CDR1 is DFQATT and CDR2 is SNEGSKA (reference sequence). This CDR3 reads CSASISGGYEQYF. CDR3 DNA sequence: TGCAGTGCTAGTATCTCAGGGGGCTACGAGCAGTACTTC.

CDR3 protein: CASSLRYGVSYNEQFF. CDR3 sequence (DNA): TGTGCCAGCAGTTTAAGATACGGGGTGTCCTACAATGAGCAGTTCTTC. V and J are TRBV27 and TRBJ2-1; TRBD2 is a possible D gene (5 bases). Trimming shortened V by 2 bases and J by 1 base, and 12 bases separated the two germline ends. The CDR3 runs 16 residues. Germline V gene sequence: CDR1 MNHEY, CDR2 SMNVEV (reference sequence).

CDR3 protein: CASSLRDREKNTIYF. The CDR3, as DNA: TGTGCCAGCAGCTTAAGGGACAGGGAAAAAAACACCATATATTTT. V is TRBV5-5 and J is TRBJ1-3, with TRBD1 matching 9 bases. Unmatched junction bases numbered 6, after V lost 2 bases and J lost 6 bases. Germline CDR1 and CDR2: SGHKS and YYEKEE (reference sequence). The CDR3 consists of 15 residues. Complete variable domain (other parts from reference TRBV5-5 and TRBJ1-3): DAGVTQSPTHLIKTRGQQVTLRCSPISGHKSVSWYQQVLGQGPQFIFQYYEKEERGRGNFPDRFSARQFPNYSSELNVNALLLGDSALYLCASSLRDREKNTIYFGEGSWLTVV.

V is TRBV15 and J is TRBJ2-1; the D gene is possibly TRBD2 (6 bases). Germline V gene sequence: CDR1 LNHNV, CDR2 YYDKDF (reference sequence). Between the trimmed V and J ends, which lost 1 base and 8 bases, there was a span of 6 bases. The CDR3 totals 12 residues. The CDR3 loop reads CATSRGGDEQFF. The CDR3 coding sequence is TGTGCCACCAGCAGAGGGGGGGATGAGCAGTTCTTC.

The V and J genes are TRBV19 and TRBJ1-2, with D perhaps TRBD1 (5 bases). CDR3 length: 14 amino acids. The germline V gene encodes CDR1 LNHDA and CDR2 SQIVND (reference sequence). V lost 3 bases, J lost 4 bases, and 12 bases lay in between. The CDR3 DNA follows: TGTGCCAGTAGTATCCGAGACAGCAGCTATGGCTACACCTTC. Protein: CASSIRDSSYGYTF.

V gene TRBV12-2 combines with J gene TRBJ1-5; the table's D gene call, TRBD1, was not cross checked with the DNA. TRBV12-2 is a known pseudogene. This CDR3 comprises 19 residues. CDR3 DNA: TGTGCAAGTCGTCTTGACAGAATTTCATTTGCTTTTAGCAATCAGCCCCAGCATTTT. It codes for CASRLDRISFAFSNQPQHF.